The 27 T cell receptor beta chains reported below all come from one sample, sequenced in a study of blood T cells in healthy people across ages. A sample-barcoded 5' primer and a J-beta primer mix were used in a second PCR of roughly 6 to 11 cycles. TCRdb redid the calling of the 5' RACE reads with MiXCR, one entry per CDR3 protein. This table holds roughly 500,000 distinct CDR3 sequences, more than 20% found once. The sample was also reused in another study, on T cells of mothers and their children.

The specimen was blood. The receptors here all came from a boy between 10 and 17 years old in good health.

The chain uses TRBV2 and TRBJ2-7, with D tentatively TRBD2 (6 bases). The germline V and J ends were trimmed by 7 bases and 0 bases, with 13 bases remaining between them. The CDR3 extends over 14 amino acids. CDR1 and CDR2 from the germline V gene are SNHLY and FYNNEI. The CDR3 DNA reads as TGTGCCAGCACGGGGACTTCCATCTCCTACGAGCAGTACTTC. Translating gives CASTGTSISYEQYF.

The chain combines TRBV27 with TRBJ2-3, with D perhaps TRBD1 or TRBD2 (7 bases each). This CDR3 contains 15 residues. The germline V gene encodes CDR1 MNHEY and CDR2 SMNVEV (reference sequence). With 3 bases removed from V and 5 bases from J, the gap between germline ends came to 15 bases. CDR3 DNA: TGTGCCAGCAGTTTGGGGGAGGGGGCAGGAGATACGCAGTATTTT. Translated, it gives CASSLGEGAGDTQYF.

Worth noting for this clonotype: The junction departs from the called germline gene at one end, perhaps through a read error. V is TRBV7-9 and J is TRBJ2-2; the D gene is possibly TRBD2 (5 bases). The CDR3 has 15 residues. Germline CDR1 is SEHNR and CDR2 is FQNEAQ (reference sequence). CDR3 in DNA: TGTGCCAGCAGCTTAGGAGACTTAGGCGCCGGGGAACTGTTTTTT. Encoded protein: CASSLGDLGAGELFF.

Comments on this clonotype: This sequence may be a read error, since a much larger clone differs from it by one base. The J gene is TRBJ2-1, the V gene TRBV5-1; D is uncertain. Germline V lookup: CDR1 SGHRS, CDR2 YFSETQ. This CDR3 spans 13 amino acids. The CDR3 here is CASSSRSYSEQFF. The CDR3 DNA sequence: TGCGCCAGCAGCTCAAGATCGTACAGTGAGCAGTTCTTC.

The J gene is TRBJ1-1, the V gene TRBV29-1; D not certain. The length of the CDR3 is 13 residues. V lost 5 bases, J lost 0 bases, and 10 bases lay in between. CDR1 and CDR2 from the germline V gene are SQVTM and ANQGSEA. CDR3: CSVYQIMNTEAFF. DNA for the CDR3: TGCAGCGTTTATCAGATCATGAACACTGAAGCTTTCTTT. Filled out from reference TRBV29-1 and TRBJ1-1, the complete variable domain reads SAVISQKPSRDICQRGTSLTIQCQVDSQVTMMFWYRQQPGQSLTLIATANQGSEATYESGFVIDKFPISRPNLTFSTLTVSNMSPEDSSIYLCSVYQIMNTEAFFGQGTRLTVV.

This clonotype has only a few counts. The chain couples TRBV7-2 to TRBJ1-4; TRBD1 is a possible D gene (6 bases). Germline CDR1 and CDR2: SGHTA and FQGNSA. This CDR3 spans 15 amino acids. V lost 1 base to trimming and J lost 7 bases, with 13 bases between them. CDR3 nucleotide sequence: TGTGCCAGCAGCTTAGATGACAGGCAAGGTGAAAAACTGTTTTTT. It is translated as CASSLDDRQGEKLFF.

The chain is built from TRBV29-1 and TRBJ2-4; tentatively, D is TRBD1 (5 bases). With 6 bases removed from V and 0 bases from J, the gap between germline ends came to 12 bases. Germline V gives CDR1 SQVTM, CDR2 ANQGSEA. The CDR3 consists of 14 residues. The CDR3 DNA reads TGCAGCGTCCTCCAAGGGGTAGCCAAAAACATTCAGTACTTC. It yields the protein CSVLQGVAKNIQYF. Full variable domain (rest looked up from reference TRBV29-1 and TRBJ2-4): SAVISQKPSRDICQRGTSLTIQCQVDSQVTMMFWYRQQPGQSLTLIATANQGSEATYESGFVIDKFPISRPNLTFSTLTVSNMSPEDSSIYLCSVLQGVAKNIQYFGAGTRLSVL.

In its sample, this clonotype was seen a few times. The J gene is TRBJ2-7, the V gene TRBV6-5; the D is unclear. The V end lost 0 bases, the J end lost 2 bases, and 11 bases lay between the germline ends. The CDR3 is 15 residues long. CDR1 is MNHEY, CDR2 SVGAGI, per germline. The CDR3 is CASSYSVANTYEQYF. CDR3 bases: TGTGCCAGCAGTTACTCGGTAGCTAATACCTACGAGCAGTACTTC.

V gene TRBV6-6 combines with J gene TRBJ2-2; D is unclear. This CDR3 is built from 12 residues. V gave up 7 bases and J gave up 3 bases, with 6 bases separating them. Germline V gene sequence: CDR1 MNHNY, CDR2 SVGAGI (reference sequence). The CDR3 DNA is TGTGCCAGCACATCGGACACCGGGGAGCTGTTTTTT. This sequence encodes CASTSDTGELFF.

This clonotype was counted only a few times. Here the CDR3 reads CASSLVYSDNEKLFF. CDR3 sequence (DNA): TGTGCCAGCAGCTTAGTTTACAGTGATAATGAAAAACTGTTTTTT. The chain is built from TRBV7-2 and TRBJ1-4, with no clear D. In germline, CDR1 is SGHTA, CDR2 FQGNSA. Trimming took 1 base from V and 4 from J, leaving 10 bases between them. The CDR3 consists of 15 residues.

This clonotype was detected a few times. The chain couples TRBV20-1 to TRBJ2-2; possibly TRBD2 for D (6 bases). Germline V gene lookup returns CDR1 DFQATT and CDR2 SNEGSKA (reference sequence). The CDR3 runs 12 residues. Trimming took 5 bases from V and 3 from J, leaving 7 bases between them. The CDR3 sequence is CSAGGDTGELFF. The CDR3 DNA reads TGCAGTGCTGGAGGGGACACCGGGGAGCTGTTTTTT.

The chain joins TRBV20-1 to TRBJ2-5; 9 bases are a match to TRBD1. The J call may not be correct, given that the DNA end is closer to TRBJ2-7. CDR1 and CDR2 from the germline V gene are DFQATT and SNEGSKA (reference sequence). The CDR3 has 17 amino acids. The CDR3 DNA follows: TGCAGTGCAAGTCCCGGGACAGGGCCCGGGAGCTCCTACGAGCAGTACTTC. Residues: CSASPGTGPGSSYEQYF.

The V call is TRBV20-1, the J call TRBJ2-3, with 13 bases fitting TRBD2. Germline CDR1 reads DFQATT; CDR2 reads SNEGSKA (reference sequence). J lost 1 base, V lost 0 bases, and 4 bases had no gene match. The CDR3 runs to 17 residues. The CDR3 DNA reads TGCAGTGCTAGAGATTGGACTAGCGGGAGTGGCACAGATACGCAGTATTTT. This codes for CSARDWTSGSGTDTQYF.

This chain joins TRBV4-1 and TRBJ2-7, with 8 bases identical to TRBD1. The junction had 10 bases not matched to a gene; V was cut back by 4 bases and J by 5 bases. The CDR3 contains 15 residues. From germline, CDR1 is MGHRA and CDR2 YSYEKL. In nucleotides, the CDR3 is TGCGCCAGCAGCCTCCCGGGACAGGTAACCCACGAGCAGTACTTC. Translating gives CASSLPGQVTHEQYF.

DNA of the CDR3: TGCGCCAGCAGCCGCCTGACTGGCGCGTCTGATACGCAGTATTTT. Its protein product is CASSRLTGASDTQYF. The chain carries TRBV4-1 and TRBJ2-3; no firm D call. Germline loops: CDR1 MGHRA, CDR2 YSYEKL. CDR3 length: 15 amino acids. V shed 4 bases and J shed 6 bases, with 17 bases lying between them.

The chain combines TRBV4-3 with TRBJ2-5; unclear D gene. Trimming took 0 bases from V and 1 from J, leaving 6 bases between them. CDR3 size: 14 residues. In germline, CDR1 is LGHNA, CDR2 YSLEER. The CDR3 region has the DNA TGCGCCAGCAGCCAAGAAACCAGCCAAGAGACCCAGTACTTC. Translating it yields CASSQETSQETQYF.

This clonotype was counted a few times. This sequence joins TRBV12-3 or TRBV12-4 and TRBJ2-1, with 12 bases identical to TRBD1. V lost 4 bases and J lost 1; bases outside the gene matches: 8. The CDR3 spans 18 residues. The DNA for the CDR3 is TGTGCCAGCAGTTGGGGAAGGGGACAGGGGGCTTCCTACAATGAGCAGTTCTTC. It translates to CASSWGRGQGASYNEQFF.

There are many counts of this clonotype. V gene TRBV7-6 combines with J gene TRBJ1-3, with TRBD1 as a possible D gene (5 bases). Trimming took 5 bases from V and 0 from J, leaving 11 bases between them. CDR1 and CDR2 from the germline V gene are SGHVS and FNYEAQ. The CDR3 runs to 15 residues. This CDR3 is CASSPRQISGNTIYF. For the CDR3, the DNA is TGTGCCAGCAGCCCTCGACAGATCTCTGGAAACACCATATATTTT.

J is TRBJ1-5 and V is TRBV28; tentatively, D is TRBD1 (6 bases). This CDR3 region has 15 residues. Deletions cut 4 bases from V and 0 bases from J, with 10 bases between. Germline CDR1 is MDHEN and CDR2 is SYDVKM. This CDR3 reads CASSSNRDSNQPQHF. The CDR3 region has the DNA TGTGCCAGCAGTTCGAACAGGGATAGCAATCAGCCCCAGCATTTT. Supplemented by reference TRBV28 and TRBJ1-5, the full variable domain reads DVKVTQSSRYLVKRTGEKVFLECVQDMDHENMFWYRQDPGLGLRLIYFSYDVKMKEKGDIPEGYSVSREKKERFSLILESASTNQTSMYLCASSSNRDSNQPQHFGDGTRLSIL.

The chain links TRBV20-1 to TRBJ2-5; D not certain. The J call may be wrong; the DNA end is better matched by TRBJ2-7. CDR1 is DFQATT and CDR2 is SNEGSKA in the germline V gene (reference sequence). The CDR3 has 15 amino acids. CDR3 sequence: CSALINQAPSYEQYF. Written as DNA, the CDR3 is TGCAGTGCTTTGATTAATCAGGCGCCCTCCTACGAGCAGTACTTC.

The V gene is TRBV6-1, the J gene TRBJ1-2; D is undetermined. The CDR3 loop spans 14 amino acids. V dropped 10 bases and J dropped 0 bases, with 15 bases sitting between them. Per germline, CDR1 MNHNS and CDR2 SASEGT. The CDR3 protein is CATRGGFSNYGYTF. Written as DNA, the CDR3 is TGTGCCACCCGAGGCGGGTTTTCTAACTATGGCTACACCTTC.

This clonotype was found a few times. The chain recombines TRBV10-3 with TRBJ2-7; D is unresolved. Germline values: CDR1 ENHRY, CDR2 SYGVKD. The ends were cut back, 0 bases at V and 4 bases at J, with 13 bases in the middle. CDR3 length: 15 residues. The CDR3 spells CAISESGSYQYEQYF. CDR3 nucleotide sequence: TGTGCCATCAGTGAGTCAGGGTCTTACCAATACGAGCAGTACTTC.

The chain links TRBV27 to TRBJ1-4, with TRBD1 matching over 7 bases. The V and J ends lost 3 bases and 7 bases, in that order; junction bases with no gene match: 5. Germline V lookup: CDR1 MNHEY, CDR2 SMNVEV (reference sequence). The CDR3 runs 14 residues. The CDR3 region is CASSFQGVAEKLFF. DNA of the CDR3: TGTGCCAGCAGTTTTCAGGGGGTGGCTGAAAAACTGTTTTTT.

This clonotype was seen a handful of times. The chain carries TRBV4-2 and TRBJ2-7, with D perhaps TRBD2 (6 bases). Germline V CDR1 and CDR2: LGHNA, YNFKEQ. CDR3 size: 18 residues. V lost 2 bases and J lost 0, with 20 bases in between. CDR3 residues: CASSQIPGLEGSSYEQYF. CDR3 sequence (DNA): TGTGCCAGCAGCCAAATCCCGGGACTGGAGGGAAGCTCCTACGAGCAGTACTTC.

This clonotype was picked up a small number of times. The chain has TRBV7-2 and TRBJ1-1; D is undetermined. CDR3 size: 13 residues. Germline assignment: CDR1 SGHTA and CDR2 FQGNSA. Trimming cost V 4 bases and J 6 bases, with 12 bases left between them. In DNA, the CDR3 is TGTGCCAGCAGCTACGAGGTCTTGGCTGAAGCTTTCTTT. Translating gives CASSYEVLAEAFF.

This clonotype was picked up many times. The chain combines TRBV4-2 with TRBJ1-1; D is uncertain. Germline V gene lookup returns CDR1 LGHNA and CDR2 YNFKEQ. The CDR3 runs to 14 residues. The V and J ends lost 0 bases and 1 base respectively, with 6 bases between them. The DNA of the CDR3 is TGTGCCAGCAGCCAAGAGAAAAGGAACACTGAAGCTTTCTTT. Protein: CASSQEKRNTEAFF.

V usage is TRBV7-9 and J usage is TRBJ2-3; D not certain. V was pared by 1 base and J by 0 bases, with 14 bases between. Germline CDR1 reads SEHNR; CDR2 reads FQNEAQ (reference sequence). The CDR3 runs to 17 residues. In DNA, the CDR3 is TGTGCCAGCAGCTTAGGTTCCCGTGGCAGGAGCACAGATACGCAGTATTTT. Translation gives CASSLGSRGRSTDTQYF.